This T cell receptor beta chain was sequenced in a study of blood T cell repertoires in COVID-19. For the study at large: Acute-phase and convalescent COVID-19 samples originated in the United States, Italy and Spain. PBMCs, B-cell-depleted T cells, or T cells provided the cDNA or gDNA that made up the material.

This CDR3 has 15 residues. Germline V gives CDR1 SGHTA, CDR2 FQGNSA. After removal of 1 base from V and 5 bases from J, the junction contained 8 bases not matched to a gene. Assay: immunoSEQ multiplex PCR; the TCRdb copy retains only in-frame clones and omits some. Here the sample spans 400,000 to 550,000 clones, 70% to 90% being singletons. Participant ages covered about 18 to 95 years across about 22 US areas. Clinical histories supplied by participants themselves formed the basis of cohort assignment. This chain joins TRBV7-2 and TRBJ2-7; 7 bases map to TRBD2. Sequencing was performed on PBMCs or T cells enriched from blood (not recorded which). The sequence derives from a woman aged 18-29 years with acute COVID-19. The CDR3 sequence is CASSLGSAGVNEQYF. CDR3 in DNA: TGTGCCAGCAGCTTAGGGTCTGCGGGAGTCAACGAGCAGTACTTC.